This paragraph covers one T cell receptor (beta chain) sequence. The entry originates in a study of CD8 T cells in Susac syndrome. Study-level background: Blood was drawn from Susac syndrome patients while they were therapy-naive, on corticosteroids, or on intravenous immunoglobulin alone.

TEMRA cells were FACS-enriched and CD8+ and CD4+ T cells negatively isolated. Germline CDR1 SNHLY, CDR2 FYNNEI. The CDR3 runs 16 residues. Deletions cut 7 bases from V and 2 bases from J, with 18 bases between. Reverse transcription of roughly 0.45 to 1 ug RNA used random hexamers. TCRdb independently ran MiXCR on the immunoSEQ multiplex PCR reads; one entry per CDR3 protein. This sample has approximately 210,000 distinct CDR3 sequences, with approximately 94% found just once. This TCR came from a human donor with Susac syndrome. The chain recombines TRBV2 with TRBJ1-3, with unresolved D. What was sequenced was CD4+ T cells from PBMCs. Written as DNA, the CDR3 is TGTGCCAGCATGGAACGGTCAGGCGGCACTGGAAACACCATATATTTT. Amino acid sequence: CASMERSGGTGNTIYF.